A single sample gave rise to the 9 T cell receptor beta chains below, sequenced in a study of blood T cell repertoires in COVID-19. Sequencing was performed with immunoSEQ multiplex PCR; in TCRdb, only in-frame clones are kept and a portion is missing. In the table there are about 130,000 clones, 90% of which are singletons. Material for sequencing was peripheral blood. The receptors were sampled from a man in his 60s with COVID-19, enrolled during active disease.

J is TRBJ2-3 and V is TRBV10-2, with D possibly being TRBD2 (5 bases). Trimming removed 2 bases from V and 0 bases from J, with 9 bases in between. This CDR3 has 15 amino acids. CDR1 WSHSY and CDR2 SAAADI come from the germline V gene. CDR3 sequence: CASSEGLMSTDTQYF. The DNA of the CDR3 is TGCGCCAGCAGTGAGGGACTCATGAGCACAGATACGCAGTATTTT.

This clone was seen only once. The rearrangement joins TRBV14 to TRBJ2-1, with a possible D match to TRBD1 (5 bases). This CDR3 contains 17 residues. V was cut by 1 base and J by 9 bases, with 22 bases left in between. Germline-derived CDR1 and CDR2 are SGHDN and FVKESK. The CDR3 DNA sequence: TGTGCCAGCAGCCAAGTCCGAGGACACACCCTTTGGGGTGAGCAGTTCTTC. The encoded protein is CASSQVRGHTLWGEQFF.

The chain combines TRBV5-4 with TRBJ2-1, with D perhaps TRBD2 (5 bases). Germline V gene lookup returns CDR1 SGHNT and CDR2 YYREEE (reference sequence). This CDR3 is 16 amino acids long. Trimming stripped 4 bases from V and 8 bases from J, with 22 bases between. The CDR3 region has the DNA TGTGCCAGCAGCCCGGAGGCGGCTAGAAGGAGCGATGAGCAGTTCTTC. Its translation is CASSPEAARRSDEQFF.

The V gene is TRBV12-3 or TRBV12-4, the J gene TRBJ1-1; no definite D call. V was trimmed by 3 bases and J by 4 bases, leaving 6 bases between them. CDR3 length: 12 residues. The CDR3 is CASSLSVTEAFF. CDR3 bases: TGTGCCAGCAGTTTGTCGGTCACTGAAGCTTTCTTT.

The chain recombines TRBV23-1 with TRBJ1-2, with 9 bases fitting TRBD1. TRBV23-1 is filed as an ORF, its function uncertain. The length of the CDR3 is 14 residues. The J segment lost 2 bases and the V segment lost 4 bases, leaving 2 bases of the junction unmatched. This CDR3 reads CASSRDRGNYGYTF. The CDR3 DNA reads TGCGCCAGCAGTCGCGACAGGGGGAACTATGGCTACACCTTC.

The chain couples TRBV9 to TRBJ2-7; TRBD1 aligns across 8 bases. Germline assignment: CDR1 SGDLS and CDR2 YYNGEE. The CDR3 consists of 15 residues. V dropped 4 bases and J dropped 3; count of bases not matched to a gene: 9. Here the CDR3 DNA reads TGTGCCAGCAGCACGACAGGGGAAGGGGACTACGAGCAGTACTTC. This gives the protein CASSTTGEGDYEQYF.

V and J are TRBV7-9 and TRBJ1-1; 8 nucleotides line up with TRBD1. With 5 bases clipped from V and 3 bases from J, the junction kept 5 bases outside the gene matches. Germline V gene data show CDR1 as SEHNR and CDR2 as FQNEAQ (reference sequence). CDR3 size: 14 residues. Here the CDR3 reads CASSRGTGYTEAFF. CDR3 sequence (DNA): TGTGCCAGCAGCCGCGGGACAGGCTACACTGAAGCTTTCTTT.

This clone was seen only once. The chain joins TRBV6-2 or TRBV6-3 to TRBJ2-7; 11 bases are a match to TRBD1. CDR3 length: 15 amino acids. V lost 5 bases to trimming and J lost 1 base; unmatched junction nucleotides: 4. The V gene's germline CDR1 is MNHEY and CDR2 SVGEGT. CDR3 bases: TGTGCCAGCAGTCTGGGGACAGGGGGTTCCTACGAGCAGTACTTC. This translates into CASSLGTGGSYEQYF.

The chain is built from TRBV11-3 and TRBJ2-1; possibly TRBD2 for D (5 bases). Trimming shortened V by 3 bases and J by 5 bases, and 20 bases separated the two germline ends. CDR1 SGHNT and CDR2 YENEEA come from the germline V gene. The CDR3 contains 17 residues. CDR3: CASSFLSRWTDDNEQFF. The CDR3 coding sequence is TGTGCCAGCAGCTTCCTGAGCCGGTGGACTGACGACAATGAGCAGTTCTTC.